The entry below describes one T cell receptor (beta chain). Germline CDR1 reads SEHNR; CDR2 reads FQNEAQ (reference sequence). CDR3 size: 11 residues. V lost 5 bases to trimming and J lost 5 bases, with 7 bases between them. The sample belongs to a study of blood T cell repertoires in COVID-19. Background on the study: Italy, Spain and the United States were the sources of the convalescent and acute COVID-19 samples. Sample material is recorded as cDNA or gDNA derived from T cells, B-cell-depleted T cells, or PBMCs.

Seattle-derived patients entered the study during active infection and were followed longitudinally. Using immunoSEQ multiplex PCR, the repertoire was profiled, and TCRdb retains in-frame clones only, with some absent. The sample shows fewer than 350,000 clones, approximately 87% of them seen only once. Specimen: peripheral blood. This TCR was recovered from a woman in her twenties or thirties with COVID-19, enrolled during active disease. The genes are TRBV7-9 and TRBJ2-7; D is ambiguous. The CDR3 loop is CASSIINEQYF. CDR3 nucleotide sequence: TGTGCCAGCAGCATTATAAACGAGCAGTACTTC.